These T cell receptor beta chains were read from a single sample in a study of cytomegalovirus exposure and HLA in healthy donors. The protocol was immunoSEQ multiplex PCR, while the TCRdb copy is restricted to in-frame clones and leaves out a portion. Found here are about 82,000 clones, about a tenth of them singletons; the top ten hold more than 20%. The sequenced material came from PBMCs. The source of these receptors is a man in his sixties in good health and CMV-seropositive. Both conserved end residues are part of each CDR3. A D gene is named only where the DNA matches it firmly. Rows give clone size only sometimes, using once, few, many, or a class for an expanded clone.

TGTGCCAGCAGCGTAGGACACGGCAATCAGCCCCAGCATTTT | CASSVGHGNQPQHF | . | TRBV9 | . | TRBJ1-5
TGTGCCAGCAGCTTGGTTGGCAGCTCTGGGGCCAACGTCCTGACTTTC | CASSLVGSSGANVLTF | few | TRBV5-5 | . | TRBJ2-6
TGTGCCAGCAGCCCGCCAGGGGGCCAGGCCCACGAGCAGTACTTC | CASSPPGGQAHEQYF | . | TRBV5-4 | TRBD1 | TRBJ2-7
TGTGCCAGCAGCCGCTTATTGACAGGATACTACGAGCAGTACTTC | CASSRLLTGYYEQYF | . | TRBV14 | . | TRBJ2-7
TGTGCCAGCAGCCCCGACAGGTTAGAAGAGACCCAGTACTTC | CASSPDRLEETQYF | few | TRBV6-1 | . | TRBJ2-5
TGTGCCAGTAGTCCCGGGACAGGGTATGGGGCCAACGTCCTGACTTTC | CASSPGTGYGANVLTF | . | TRBV19 | TRBD1 | TRBJ2-6
TGTGCCAGCAGCCGCACTGGGGCCGAGCAGTTCTTC | CASSRTGAEQFF | few | TRBV7-3 | . | TRBJ2-1
TGTGCCAGCAATGCGGGGGCCGGCACAGATACGCAGTATTTT | CASNAGAGTDTQYF | few | TRBV6-5 | . | TRBJ2-3
TGTGCCAGCAGTTTCCCGTCGGACAGGGAGCAGGGCGGCTACTCCTTC | CASSFPSDREQGGYSF | few | TRBV6-6 | TRBD1 | TRBJ1-2
TGCAGTGATAAAATAGGAGTGGCCCAGTACTTC | CSDKIGVAQYF | few | TRBV20-1 | . | TRBJ2-5
TGTGCCAGCAGTTCCGGTCAGGGGAGGGATTCACCCCTCCACTTT | CASSSGQGRDSPLHF | . | TRBV5-8 | . | TRBJ1-6
TGTGCCACCGAAGGGACTAGCGGGGGGGAGACCCAGTACTTC | CATEGTSGGETQYF | few | TRBV15 | TRBD2 | TRBJ2-5
TGTGCCAGCAGTCCGGGACAGGGCTATGGCTACACCTTC | CASSPGQGYGYTF | . | TRBV28 | TRBD1 | TRBJ1-2
TGTGCCAGCAGCTCCAGCGGGGGAACCGGGGAGCTGTTTTTT | CASSSSGGTGELFF | few | TRBV7-3 | TRBD2 | TRBJ2-2
TGTGCCAGCAGTTACGGCTGGCGGAATGAGCAGTTCTTC | CASSYGWRNEQFF | hyperexpanded | TRBV6-6 | . | TRBJ2-1
TGTGCCAGCAGTGGCCCTCTGTCGCCTGGGCGCTATGGCTACACCTTC | CASSGPLSPGRYGYTF | . | TRBV6-1 | . | TRBJ1-2
TGCGCCAGCAGCCCAACCGGACGCAGGGGGCAGAGAGAAAAACTGTTTTTT | CASSPTGRRGQREKLFF | few | TRBV4-1 | TRBD1 | TRBJ1-4
TGCGCCAGCAGCTTGGGGGCGGGCCGCACTGAAGCTTTCTTT | CASSLGAGRTEAFF | few | TRBV5-1 | . | TRBJ1-1
TGTGCCAGCAGTTACCCCTCCCGCGGGAGTGGAAATGAGCAGTTCTTC | CASSYPSRGSGNEQFF | few | TRBV6-5 | TRBD2 | TRBJ2-1